This TCR beta chain was sequenced during a study of blood T cell repertoires in COVID-19. Study in general: The study drew acute and convalescent COVID-19 samples from the United States, Italy and Spain. T cells, B-cell-depleted T cells, or PBMCs supplied cDNA or gDNA.

The CDR3 consists of 16 residues. V gave up 3 bases and J gave up 0 bases, with 13 bases separating them. Germline V gene data show CDR1 as SGDLS and CDR2 as YYNGEE. Per the authors' pipeline: How many nucleated cells were present was estimated from reference gene primer amplification. Generated by immunoSEQ multiplex PCR, the TCRdb table keeps only in-frame clones and is missing some. For V, J and clone size, that table is used; D and trimming come from the DNA. The data hold 200,000 or so clones, with about 85% observed a single time. This TCR derives from a man aged 65 to 85 with active or convalescent COVID-19. The chain is built from TRBV9 and TRBJ1-3; TRBD1 is a possible D gene (6 bases). Sequencing used peripheral blood. CDR3 coding DNA: TGTGCCAGCAGCGCAAACCAGGGGATCTCTGGAAACACCATATATTTT. Its protein is CASSANQGISGNTIYF.